This entry features one TCR beta chain sequence. The CDR3 consists of 15 residues. V was clipped by 6 bases and J by 2 bases, with 17 bases between them. The germline V gene encodes CDR1 MNHEY and CDR2 SVGAGI. The sample is drawn from a study of blood T cell repertoires in COVID-19. Study background: Acute-phase and convalescent COVID-19 samples originated in the United States, Italy and Spain. From T cells, B-cell-depleted T cells, or PBMCs came the material, which was cDNA or gDNA.

Assay used: immunoSEQ multiplex PCR; TCRdb lists only in-frame clones, some missing. Found here are roughly 330,000 clones, 89% of them singletons; the top ten hold 6.4%. The sequencing input was peripheral blood. J is TRBJ2-7 and V is TRBV6-5, with TRBD2 as a possible D gene (6 bases). This clonotype originated in a young man who had recovered from COVID-19. CDR3 in amino acids: CASSPHLAPTYEQYF. DNA of the CDR3: TGTGCCAGCAGCCCCCATCTAGCGCCGACCTACGAGCAGTACTTC.